This T cell receptor beta chain comes out of a study of cytomegalovirus exposure and HLA in healthy donors. Study-level findings and limits: Excluded: some indistinguishable V segments such as TRBV6-2 and TRBV6-3. Associated with cytomegalovirus, according to the listing, were around 160 TCR beta chains.

The V gene lost 5 bases and the J gene lost 2 bases, with 16 bases spanning the gap. Looked up from germline, CDR1 is SGHVS and CDR2 is FNYEAQ. The CDR3 is 15 amino acids. Turning to this clone: Its antigen is currently unknown.

In the PCR, 60 Vbeta and 13 Jbeta primers were used. Using immunoSEQ multiplex PCR, the repertoire was profiled, and TCRdb retains in-frame clones only, with some absent. Here the sample spans approximately 140,000 clones, 66% being singletons. Donors counted as nominally healthy when sampled, yet unrecorded immune exposures were likely. The specimen sequenced was PBMCs. The receptor was derived from a woman aged 60-75 years in good health and CMV-seronegative. The genes are TRBV7-6 and TRBJ2-7; possibly TRBD2 for D (6 bases). The CDR3 sequence: CASSITSRPTYEQYF. CDR3 nucleotides: TGTGCCAGCAGCATAACTAGCCGTCCTACCTACGAGCAGTACTTC.